The clone carrying this TCR beta chain was seen repeatedly, ten times or more. Antigen: not known. These data belong to a study of beta chain features in type 1 diabetes. General observations from the study: Type 1 diabetes patients had moderately but significantly shorter TCRB CDR3s in all four CD4+ subsets. There was a possibility that cDNA sequencing over-represented cells with high TCR expression. The naive, central memory and Treg TCRB repertoires showed an apparent similarity that was greater among patients than among healthy donors.

Each sorted fraction was over 95% pure. Sequencing targeted expressed TCRB transcripts, as all isolated RNA had been reverse transcribed. The repertoire was sequenced with immunoSEQ multiplex PCR; TCRdb's copy has only in-frame clones and lacks some. In the table there are approximately 130,000 clones, approximately 15% of which are singletons. What was sequenced was central memory CD4+ T cells from blood. This clonotype was obtained from a man aged 18-30 years with type 1 diabetes.

CDR3 nucleotides: TGTGCCAGCAGGATCTCCGGACTAGCTGAGAGTGAGCAGTTCTTC. It codes for CASRISGLAESEQFF. The chain is built from TRBV2 and TRBJ2-1, with 8 bases identical to TRBD2. The CDR3 totals 15 residues. Germline V gives CDR1 SNHLY, CDR2 FYNNEI. V lost 6 bases, J lost 9 bases, and 13 bases stayed unmatched.